Listed below are T cell receptor beta chains from one sample, sequenced in a study of control samples from healthy donors and cancer patients. Sequenced by immunoSEQ multiplex PCR; TCRdb stores in-frame clones only, minus some. The repertoire holds 130,000 or so clones, with about nine tenths as singletons. The sequenced material came from blood. The origin of the receptors is a man aged 40-55 years in good health. CDR3s include the opening cysteine and the closing phenylalanine or tryptophan. The D gene is left open where the match is weak. Part of the rows lack a size; the others show once, few, many or a class for expanded clones.

TRBD2	TRBV6-5	TRBJ2-5	NA	CASSGGLGIVETQYF	TGTGCCAGCTCTGGGGGACTAGGGATTGTAGAGACCCAGTACTTC
NA	TRBV29-1	TRBJ2-3	NA	CSVSRGATDTQYF	TGCAGCGTTTCTCGGGGGGCAACAGATACGCAGTATTTT
TRBD2	TRBV7-2	TRBJ2-1	NA	CASSSLAGVGNEQFF	TGTGCCAGCAGCTCACTAGCGGGGGTAGGTAATGAGCAGTTCTTC
NA	TRBV27	TRBJ1-2	NA	CASSPAGANYGYTF	TGTGCCAGCAGCCCTGCTGGGGCCAACTATGGCTACACCTTC
NA	TRBV4-1	TRBJ1-6	NA	CASSPYHGGYNSPLHF	TGCGCCAGCAGCCCGTACCACGGGGGATATAATTCACCCCTCCACTTT
TRBD2	TRBV5-1	TRBJ2-3	NA	CASSGAGATDTQYF	TGCGCCAGCAGCGGAGCGGGAGCCACAGATACGCAGTATTTT
NA	TRBV11-3	TRBJ2-7	NA	CASSLANLYEQYF	TGTGCCAGCAGCTTAGCAAACCTCTACGAGCAGTACTTC
NA	TRBV4-2	TRBJ1-2	NA	CASSQDLVYGYTF	TGTGCCAGCAGCCAAGATCTTGTGTATGGCTACACCTTC
TRBD1	TRBV19	TRBJ2-3	NA	CASSPTTGAGTDTQYF	TGTGCCAGTAGTCCAACGACAGGGGCGGGCACAGATACGCAGTATTTT
NA	TRBV2	TRBJ2-5	NA	CASSEGYETQYF	TGTGCCAGCAGTGAGGGGTATGAGACCCAGTACTTC
NA	TRBV24-1	TRBJ2-2	once	CATSGQGSGELFF	TGTGCCACCAGTGGGCAGGGTTCCGGGGAGCTGTTTTTT
NA	TRBV7-2	TRBJ1-2	NA	CASSLKPGPLYGYTF	TGTGCCAGCAGCTTAAAGCCCGGACCCCTCTATGGCTACACCTTC
TRBD1	TRBV2	TRBJ1-4	few	CASSGAGTGDKLFF	TGTGCCAGCAGCGGGGCCGGGACAGGGGATAAACTGTTTTTT
NA	TRBV2	TRBJ1-4	few	CASSLRGIGEKLFF	TGTGCCAGCAGTCTTCGGGGGATTGGGGAAAAACTGTTTTTT
TRBD1	TRBV15	TRBJ1-5	NA	CATSSDLRQGRVSNQPQHF	TGTGCCACCAGCAGCGACTTACGACAGGGACGGGTTAGCAATCAGCCCCAGCATTTT
TRBD1	TRBV4-1	TRBJ1-4	NA	CASSQKPGGKGEKLFF	TGCGCCAGCAGCCAAAAGCCAGGGGGCAAGGGGGAAAAACTGTTTTTT
NA	TRBV5-5	TRBJ1-3	NA	CASSFFSGNTIYF	TGTGCCAGCAGCTTCTTTTCTGGAAACACCATATATTTT
NA	TRBV6-2/TRBV6-3	TRBJ2-1	NA	CASSYSSNLASRDEQFF	TGTGCCAGCAGTTACTCGAGTAATCTGGCTAGCAGGGATGAGCAGTTCTTC
TRBD2	TRBV4-3	TRBJ2-7	once	CASSHTRTSGGVEQYF	TGCGCCAGCAGCCATACCCGGACTAGCGGGGGGGTCGAGCAGTACTTC
TRBD1	TRBV11-3	TRBJ2-2	NA	CASSRQGTGELFF	TGTGCCAGCAGCCGACAGGGGACCGGGGAGCTGTTTTTT
NA	TRBV19	TRBJ1-5	NA	CASSIQGEQPQHF	TGTGCCAGTAGTATCCAGGGTGAGCAGCCCCAGCATTTT
NA	TRBV18	TRBJ1-5	NA	CASSPLQAVHNQPQHF	TGTGCCAGCTCACCACTCCAGGCAGTTCATAATCAGCCCCAGCATTTT
TRBD2	TRBV7-2	TRBJ2-3	NA	CASSFVAGATDTQYF	TGTGCCAGCAGCTTTGTAGCGGGTGCCACAGATACGCAGTATTTT
TRBD1	TRBV9	TRBJ2-3	NA	CASSVGGGRTDTQYF	TGTGCCAGCAGCGTAGGAGGGGGCCGCACAGATACGCAGTATTTT
NA	TRBV7-2	TRBJ2-2	few	CASSLGPTGELFF	TGTGCCAGCAGCTTAGGTCCCACCGGGGAGCTGTTTTTT
NA	TRBV6-5	TRBJ2-7	NA	CASSLNRAPSYEQYF	TGTGCCAGCAGTTTGAACAGGGCACCCTCCTACGAGCAGTACTTC
NA	TRBV12-3/TRBV12-4	TRBJ1-2	NA	CASSLRNYGYTF	TGTGCCAGCAGTTTACGAAACTATGGCTACACCTTC
TRBD2	TRBV4-1	TRBJ2-3	once	CASSHYLAGSTDTQYF	TGCGCCAGCAGCCATTACCTAGCGGGGAGCACAGATACGCAGTATTTT
TRBD1	TRBV7-2	TRBJ1-1	NA	CASSLGRGSAEAFF	TGTGCCAGCAGCTTAGGCAGGGGGAGCGCTGAAGCTTTCTTT
NA	TRBV29-1	TRBJ2-3	NA	CSVEERGITDTQYF	TGCAGCGTTGAAGAGAGGGGGATCACAGATACGCAGTATTTT
TRBD1	TRBV12-5	TRBJ1-4	NA	CASGSGQLEMEKLFF	TGTGCTAGTGGTTCGGGACAGCTTGAAATGGAAAAACTGTTTTTT
NA	TRBV5-1	TRBJ2-1	NA	CASSLVTERYNEQFF	TGCGCCAGCAGCTTAGTCACGGAACGCTACAATGAGCAGTTCTTC
NA	TRBV24-1	TRBJ2-5	NA	CATSDLVEETQYF	TGTGCCACCAGTGATTTGGTAGAAGAGACCCAGTACTTC
NA	TRBV7-2	TRBJ2-7	NA	CASSSGIQPSEQYF	TGTGCCAGCAGCTCCGGTATACAACCCTCCGAGCAGTACTTC
NA	TRBV7-2	TRBJ2-1	NA	CASSLAGVDEQFF	TGTGCCAGCAGCTTAGCGGGGGTGGATGAGCAGTTCTTC
TRBD1	TRBV10-3	TRBJ1-1	NA	CAISDLRGENTEAFF	TGTGCCATCAGTGACCTCAGGGGGGAGAACACTGAAGCTTTCTTT
TRBD1	TRBV29-1	TRBJ2-2	NA	CSVVPGQPNTGELFF	TGCAGCGTGGTCCCGGGACAGCCGAACACCGGGGAGCTGTTTTTT
NA	TRBV4-1	TRBJ2-7	NA	CASSQPGRNEQYF	TGCGCCAGCAGCCAACCAGGGAGAAACGAGCAGTACTTC
NA	TRBV10-3	TRBJ1-1	NA	CAIRLGLLRGNTEAFF	TGTGCCATCCGGTTGGGACTCCTGAGAGGGAACACTGAAGCTTTCTTT
TRBD2	TRBV30	TRBJ2-7	NA	CAWSVVGRGAAYEQYF	TGTGCCTGGAGTGTAGTGGGGCGGGGGGCCGCCTACGAGCAGTACTTC
TRBD1	TRBV11-2	TRBJ1-6	NA	CASSLSQGVSPLHF	TGTGCCAGCAGCTTATCCCAGGGGGTTTCACCCCTCCACTTT
NA	TRBV11-3	TRBJ1-1	NA	CASSLRRALMSEAFF	TGTGCCAGCAGCCTCCGCAGGGCCCTTATGTCTGAAGCTTTCTTT
TRBD1	TRBV6-5	TRBJ2-1	NA	CASSYDRRDREIF	TGTGCCAGCAGTTACGATCGGAGGGACAGGGAAATCTTC
TRBD2	TRBV13	TRBJ2-7	NA	CASTLGTSGGSGEQYF	TGTGCCAGCACACTGGGGACTAGCGGGGGGTCGGGAGAGCAGTACTTC
NA	TRBV7-3	TRBJ2-1	once	CASSLNPRLEQFF	TGTGCCAGCAGCTTAAATCCCCGACTTGAGCAGTTCTTC
NA	TRBV7-2	TRBJ2-6	NA	CASSSRGQLSGANVLTF	TGTGCCAGCAGCTCTCGCGGTCAACTCTCTGGGGCCAACGTCCTGACTTTC